The 29 T cell receptor beta chains below were found in one sample sequenced in a study of T cell repertoires in aging, cancer and after chemotherapy. Amplification of TCR beta used genomic DNA extracted from peripheral blood. A mixed TRB-A/B primer pool amplified rearranged TRB by multiplex touch-down PCR. TCRdb itself ran the multiplex PCR reads through MiXCR, one entry per CDR3 protein. Found here are about 2,700 distinct CDR3 sequences, around 26% of them singletons; the top ten hold around 5.5%. The material sequenced was blood. These receptors were obtained from a human donor with a solid tumor.

This clonotype was observed a few times. The chain uses TRBV28 and TRBJ2-2, with 11 positions matching TRBD2. This CDR3 contains 16 residues. The ends lost 6 bases at V and 5 bases at J; junction bases unmatched: 8. Germline loops: CDR1 MDHEN, CDR2 SYDVKM. CDR3 in DNA: TGTGCCAGCAGCTTAGCGGGGGGGGAACAGACCGGGGAGCTGTTTTTT. It yields the protein CASSLAGGEQTGELFF.

The chain joins TRBV5-4 to TRBJ2-3; 9 bases fit TRBD2. Losses at the gene ends were 2 bases for V and 2 bases for J; bases not matched to a gene: 3. The CDR3 length is 15 residues. Germline lookup yields CDR1 SGHNT and CDR2 YYREEE (reference sequence). CDR3 nucleotides: TGTGCCAGCAGCTTAGCGGGGGGCTCCACAGATACGCAGTATTTT. The encoded protein is CASSLAGGSTDTQYF. The variable domain in full, with the rest retrieved from reference TRBV5-4 and TRBJ2-3, is ETGVTQSPTHLIKTRGQQVTLRCSSQSGHNTVSWYQQALGQGPQFIFQYYREEENGRGNFPPRFSGLQFPNYSSELNVNALELDDSALYLCASSLAGGSTDTQYFGPGTRLTVL.

This clonotype is judged medium-sized. The rearrangement joins TRBV12-3 or TRBV12-4 to TRBJ2-2, with TRBD1 matching 9 bases. This CDR3 is 16 amino acids long. J gave up 0 bases and V 8 bases, and 7 bases lay outside the gene matches. Written as DNA, the CDR3 is TGTGCCAGCGGGATACGGACAGGGGCGAACACCGGGGAGCTGTTTTTT. It encodes CASGIRTGANTGELFF.

The rearrangement joins TRBV4-2 to TRBJ1-5; tentative D call: TRBD1 (5 bases). Trimming took off 1 base at V and 6 bases at J, with 13 bases between the two ends. Germline CDR1 reads LGHNA; CDR2 reads YNFKEQ. This CDR3 contains 15 residues. CDR3 bases: TGTGCCAGCAGCCAAGTCCAGGGCGTAGGTCAGCCCCAGCATTTT. Translation: CASSQVQGVGQPQHF.

Within the sample, this clonotype is medium-sized (0.01 to 0.1%). This rearrangement joins TRBV30 to TRBJ1-3; possibly TRBD1 for D (5 bases). The V end lost 1 base, the J end lost 0 bases, and 10 bases lay between the germline ends. This CDR3 is 15 amino acids long. Germline V gene lookup returns CDR1 GTSNPN and CDR2 SVGIG (reference sequence). CDR3 sequence: CAWSGLGGSGNTIYF. The CDR3 region has the DNA TGTGCCTGGAGTGGGTTGGGGGGCTCTGGAAACACCATATATTTT.

By sample share, this clonotype is medium-sized. The gene calls are TRBV19 and TRBJ2-7; 7 nucleotides line up with TRBD2. Germline CDR1 LNHDA, CDR2 SQIVND (reference sequence). The CDR3 totals 13 residues. V was pared by 6 bases and J by 6 bases, with 8 bases of the junction left unmatched. This CDR3 reads CASRPPGGAEQYF. For the CDR3, the DNA is TGTGCCAGTAGGCCACCGGGGGGAGCCGAGCAGTACTTC.

This clonotype qualifies as medium-sized. The V call is TRBV6-5, the J call TRBJ1-3, with D maybe TRBD1 (6 bases). V gave up 6 bases and J gave up 4 bases, with 13 bases separating them. The CDR3 is made up of 14 amino acids. CDR1 is MNHEY, CDR2 SVGAGI, per germline. The CDR3 here is CASSHRAKGNTIYF. The CDR3 bases are TGTGCCAGCAGCCACAGGGCGAAAGGAAACACCATATATTTT.

The chain combines TRBV12-3 or TRBV12-4 with TRBJ2-5; 9 bases align to TRBD1. V shed 2 bases, J shed 7 bases, and the junction held 11 bases outside the gene matches. This CDR3 spans 16 amino acids. The CDR3 nucleotides read TGTGCCAGCAGTTTATCGACAGGGGGGATTTGGGGGACCCAGTACTTC. As protein: CASSLSTGGIWGTQYF.

By share, this clonotype ranks as medium-sized. The chain joins TRBV12-3 or TRBV12-4 to TRBJ2-1; D is possibly TRBD1 (6 bases). This CDR3 has 13 residues. Deletions cut 3 bases from V and 8 bases from J, with 11 bases between. The CDR3 DNA sequence: TGTGCCAGCAGTTTCCGTGAGGGGGATGAGCAGTTCTTC. Residues: CASSFREGDEQFF.

By frequency in the sample, this clonotype is medium-sized. This sequence joins TRBV7-9 and TRBJ2-2, with TRBD1 identical over 7 bases. Per germline, CDR1 SEHNR and CDR2 FQNEAQ (reference sequence). Germline trimming cut 8 bases from V and 2 bases from J; bases unmatched to any gene: 2. The CDR3 loop spans 13 amino acids. For the CDR3, the DNA is TGTGCCAGCTGGACAGGAAACACCGGGGAGCTGTTTTTT. This translates into CASWTGNTGELFF.

The chain couples TRBV11-3 to TRBJ1-6; D not certain. The length of the CDR3 is 13 residues. Per the germline V gene, CDR1 is SGHNT and CDR2 is YENEEA. Trimming cost V 3 bases and J 7 bases, with 7 bases left between them. The chain's CDR3 is CASSFMANSPLHF. CDR3 nucleotides: TGTGCCAGCAGCTTTATGGCCAATTCACCCCTCCACTTT.

The rearrangement uses TRBV4-1 and TRBJ2-7; D possibly corresponds to TRBD1 (5 bases). This CDR3 region has 19 residues. V was clipped by 0 bases and J by 4 bases, with 25 bases between them. The germline V gene encodes CDR1 MGHRA and CDR2 YSYEKL. The CDR3: CASSQDLRRPGRAPYEQYF. CDR3 sequence (DNA): TGCGCCAGCAGCCAAGATTTACGGCGACCGGGCAGGGCCCCATACGAGCAGTACTTC.

By share, this clonotype counts as medium-sized. The J gene is TRBJ2-1, the V gene TRBV6-1; D is perhaps TRBD1 or TRBD2 (5 bases each). The germline CDR1 and CDR2 sequences are MNHNS and SASEGT. Trimming took off 6 bases at V and 0 bases at J, with 12 bases between the two ends. CDR3 size: 15 residues. Here the CDR3 reads CASSQEGSSYNEQFF. CDR3 DNA: TGTGCCAGCAGCCAAGAGGGGAGCTCCTACAATGAGCAGTTCTTC.

In this sample, this clonotype turned up a few times. V and J are TRBV5-1 and TRBJ2-3; a weak D match, TRBD1 (6 bases). V dropped 4 bases and J dropped 4 bases, with 19 bases sitting between them. Germline V lookup: CDR1 SGHRS, CDR2 YFSETQ. The CDR3 has 16 amino acids. The chain's CDR3 is CASSLQGRGIADTQYF. Here the CDR3 DNA reads TGCGCCAGCAGCCTTCAGGGTAGGGGGATCGCAGATACGCAGTATTTT.

The chain has TRBV20-1 and TRBJ2-6, with D perhaps TRBD1 (6 bases). V lost 3 bases to trimming and J lost 0 bases, with 15 bases between them. Germline V gene sequence: CDR1 DFQATT, CDR2 SNEGSKA (reference sequence). The CDR3 contains 17 residues. The CDR3 reads CSASLQGLPSGANVLTF. The CDR3 region has the DNA TGCAGTGCTAGTCTACAGGGTCTCCCCTCTGGGGCCAACGTCCTGACTTTC.

This clonotype appeared a few times. This chain uses TRBV20-1 with TRBJ2-5; 7 nucleotides line up with TRBD2. Germline V gene data show CDR1 as DFQATT and CDR2 as SNEGSKA (reference sequence). Unmatched junction bases numbered 6, after V lost 6 bases and J lost 5 bases. The CDR3 is 12 amino acids. The DNA for the CDR3 is TGCAGTGCCCTTGGCGGGGGTGAGACCCAGTACTTC. It is translated as CSALGGGETQYF.

This clonotype is classed as medium-sized. The V and J genes are TRBV6-1 and TRBJ2-7, with TRBD2 as a possible D gene (6 bases). Germline V gene sequence: CDR1 MNHNS, CDR2 SASEGT. The CDR3 sequence is 14 residues long. The germline V and J ends were trimmed by 6 bases and 1 base, with 13 bases remaining between them. The CDR3 region has the DNA TGTGCCAGCAGGTTACAGGAGGGGTCCTACGAGCAGTACTTC. It encodes CASRLQEGSYEQYF.

Of note for this clonotype: Being one base from a much bigger clone, this may be a read error. The chain has TRBV7-2 and TRBJ2-5; possible D gene TRBD2, 6 bases. Germline-derived CDR1 and CDR2 are SGHTA and FQGNSA. The CDR3 spans 15 residues. The CDR3 bases are TGTGCCAGCAGCCTCTTTTTCGGAGGGGAGGAGAACCAGTACTTC. Encoded protein: CASSLFFGGEENQYF.

The V and J genes are TRBV6-5 and TRBJ2-3; 8 nucleotides align to TRBD2. The CDR3 runs to 14 residues. J was trimmed by 8 bases and V by 6 bases; bases with no gene match: 10. Germline V gives CDR1 MNHEY, CDR2 SVGAGI. CDR3 sequence (DNA): TGTGCCAGCAGGGGTAGCGGGGTGAGGGTTACGCAGTATTTT. Its translation is CASRGSGVRVTQYF.

This clonotype is classed as medium-sized (0.01 to 0.1%). The rearrangement uses TRBV5-6 and TRBJ2-1; D is possibly TRBD2 (6 bases). The CDR3 contains 18 residues. The germline V and J ends were trimmed by 4 bases and 7 bases, with 27 bases remaining between them. Germline CDR1 is SGHDT and CDR2 is YYEEEE. CDR3 DNA sequence: TGTGCCAGCAGCCCGCGGGGATTCAGCGGATTAACGGGGAATGAGCAGTTCTTC. Residues: CASSPRGFSGLTGNEQFF.

The chain uses TRBV6-2 or TRBV6-3 and TRBJ2-1; 9 bases fit TRBD2. In germline, CDR1 is MNHEY, CDR2 SVGEGT. The trim removed 2 bases at V and 5 bases at J, leaving 13 bases unmatched. The CDR3 runs 18 residues. CDR3 in DNA: TGTGCCAGCAGTTACGGACCCGAGAGCGGGGGGCCCGACAATGAGCAGTTCTTC. Its translation is CASSYGPESGGPDNEQFF.

The rearrangement links TRBV27 to TRBJ1-5; no firm D call. V was cut by 6 bases and J by 0 bases, with 12 bases left in between. The CDR3 is made up of 15 amino acids. Germline CDR1 reads MNHEY; CDR2 reads SMNVEV (reference sequence). The CDR3 sequence: CASRGFRDSNQPQHF. The CDR3 DNA reads TGTGCCAGCAGGGGGTTTAGGGATAGCAATCAGCCCCAGCATTTT.

This clonotype rates as medium-sized. The rearrangement links TRBV6-6 to TRBJ2-2; TRBD2 aligns across 7 bases. After removal of 6 bases from V and 3 bases from J, the junction contained 10 bases not matched to a gene. Germline CDR1 is MNHNY and CDR2 is SVGAGI (reference sequence). The CDR3 has 16 residues. In DNA, the CDR3 is TGTGCCAGCAGGCACGAATGGGGAGGGGACACCGGGGAGCTGTTTTTT. This codes for CASRHEWGGDTGELFF.

This clonotype was counted between two and nine times. The rearrangement joins TRBV7-6 to TRBJ2-1, with TRBD2 matching over 14 bases. After removal of 5 bases from V and 9 bases from J, the junction contained 9 bases not matched to a gene. The CDR3 has 16 amino acids. CDR1 is SGHVS and CDR2 is FNYEAQ in the germline V gene. As DNA, the CDR3 is TGTGCCAGCAGCACCGGACTAGCGGGGGGAGGAGGTGAGCAGTTCTTC. Translated: CASSTGLAGGGGEQFF.

In this sample, this clonotype turned up a few times. This chain joins TRBV20-1 and TRBJ2-7; possibly TRBD2 for D (6 bases). Germline V gives CDR1 DFQATT, CDR2 SNEGSKA (reference sequence). The germline V and J ends were trimmed by 0 bases and 1 base, with 13 bases remaining between them. This CDR3 comprises 15 residues. CDR3 amino acids: CSARDRRGHSYEQYF. As DNA, the CDR3 is TGCAGTGCTAGAGACCGGCGGGGCCATTCCTACGAGCAGTACTTC.

The rearrangement joins TRBV20-1 to TRBJ2-1; tentatively, D is TRBD2 (5 bases). V shed 6 bases and J shed 9 bases, with 15 bases lying between them. Germline-derived CDR1 and CDR2 are DFQATT and SNEGSKA (reference sequence). CDR3 size: 12 residues. Here the CDR3 reads CSARWAGSEQFF. Here the CDR3 DNA reads TGCAGTGCCAGGTGGGCGGGCTCTGAGCAGTTCTTC.

This clonotype is deemed medium-sized. DNA for the CDR3: TGTGCCAGCTCACCGCAACCGGGGAATAATTCACCCCTCCACTTT. Translated, it gives CASSPQPGNNSPLHF. The chain links TRBV18 to TRBJ1-6; no clear D gene. CDR3 length: 15 residues. The V end lost 3 bases, the J end lost 5 bases, and 11 bases lay between the germline ends. Per the germline V gene, CDR1 is KGHSH and CDR2 is LQKENI.

This chain uses TRBV7-9 with TRBJ1-5; D ambiguous. Germline values: CDR1 SEHNR, CDR2 FQNEAQ (reference sequence). This CDR3 is built from 14 residues. Between the trimmed V and J ends, which lost 4 bases and 4 bases, there was a span of 11 bases. The CDR3 region is CASSSLAGNQPQHF. CDR3 nucleotide sequence: TGTGCCAGCAGCTCGTTAGCGGGTAATCAGCCCCAGCATTTT.

V usage is TRBV11-2 and J usage is TRBJ2-7; D possibly corresponds to TRBD1 (5 bases). Germline lookup yields CDR1 SGHAT and CDR2 FQNNGV. This CDR3 is built from 15 residues. Between the trimmed V and J ends, which lost 4 bases and 1 base, there was a span of 14 bases. CDR3 protein: CASSSTLTGSYEQYF. DNA for the CDR3: TGTGCCAGCAGCTCGACCCTTACAGGTTCCTACGAGCAGTACTTC.